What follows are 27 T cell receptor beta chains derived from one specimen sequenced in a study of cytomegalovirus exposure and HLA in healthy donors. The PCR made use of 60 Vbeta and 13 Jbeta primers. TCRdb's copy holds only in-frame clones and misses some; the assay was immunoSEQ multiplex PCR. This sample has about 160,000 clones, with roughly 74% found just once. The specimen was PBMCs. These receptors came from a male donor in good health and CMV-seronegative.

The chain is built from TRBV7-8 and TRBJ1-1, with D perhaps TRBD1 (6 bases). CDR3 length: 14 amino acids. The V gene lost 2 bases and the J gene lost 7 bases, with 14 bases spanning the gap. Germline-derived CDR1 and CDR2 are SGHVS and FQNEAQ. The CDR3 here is CASSLPTGSSEAFF. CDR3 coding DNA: TGTGCCAGCAGCTTACCTACAGGGAGCAGTGAAGCTTTCTTT.

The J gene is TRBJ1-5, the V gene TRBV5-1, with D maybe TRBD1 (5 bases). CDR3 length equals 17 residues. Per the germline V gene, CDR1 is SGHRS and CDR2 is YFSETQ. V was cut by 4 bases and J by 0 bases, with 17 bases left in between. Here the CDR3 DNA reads TGCGCCAGCAGCCCCAAGCAGGGTTCGTATAGCAATCAGCCCCAGCATTTT. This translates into CASSPKQGSYSNQPQHF.

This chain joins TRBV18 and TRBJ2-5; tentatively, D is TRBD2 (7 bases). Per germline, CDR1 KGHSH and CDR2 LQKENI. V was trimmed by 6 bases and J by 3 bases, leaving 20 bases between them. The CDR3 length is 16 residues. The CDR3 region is CASSHGQPGGKETQYF. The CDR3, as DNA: TGTGCCAGCTCGCACGGACAGCCGGGGGGTAAAGAGACCCAGTACTTC.

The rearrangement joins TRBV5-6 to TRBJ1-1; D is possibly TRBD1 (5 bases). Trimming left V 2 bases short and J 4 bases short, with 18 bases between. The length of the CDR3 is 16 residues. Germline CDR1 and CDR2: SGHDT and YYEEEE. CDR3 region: CASSLGFPGEITEAFF. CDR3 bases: TGTGCCAGCAGCTTAGGGTTCCCGGGGGAAATCACTGAAGCTTTCTTT.

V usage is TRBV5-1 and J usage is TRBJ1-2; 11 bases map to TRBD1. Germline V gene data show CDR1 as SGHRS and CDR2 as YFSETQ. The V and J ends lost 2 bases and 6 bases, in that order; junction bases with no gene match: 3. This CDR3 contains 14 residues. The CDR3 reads CASSFGQGANGYTF. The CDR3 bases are TGCGCCAGCAGCTTCGGACAGGGGGCGAATGGCTACACCTTC.

The CDR3 coding sequence is TGTGCCAGTAGTCAAGGACAGGATTCTTACAATGAGCAGTTCTTC. This codes for CASSQGQDSYNEQFF. This sequence joins TRBV19 and TRBJ2-1, with 7 bases that match TRBD1. Germline CDR1 is LNHDA and CDR2 is SQIVND (reference sequence). Trimming at V came to 5 bases and at J to 4 bases, leaving 8 bases not matched to a gene. The CDR3 is made up of 15 amino acids.

CDR3 sequence: CASSFSGQETQYF. In DNA form, the CDR3 reads TGCGCCAGCAGCTTTAGCGGACAAGAGACCCAGTACTTC. The V gene is TRBV5-1, the J gene TRBJ2-5; a possible D gene is TRBD2 (6 bases). Germline V gene sequence: CDR1 SGHRS, CDR2 YFSETQ. V was clipped by 2 bases and J by 2 bases, with 7 bases between them. The CDR3 runs 13 residues.

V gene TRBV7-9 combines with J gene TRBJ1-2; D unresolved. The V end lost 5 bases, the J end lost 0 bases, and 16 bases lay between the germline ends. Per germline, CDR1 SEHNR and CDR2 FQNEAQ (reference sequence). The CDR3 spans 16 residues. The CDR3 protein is CASSLRPQDSNYGYTF. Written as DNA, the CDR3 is TGTGCCAGCAGCCTCCGCCCCCAAGACTCTAACTATGGCTACACCTTC.

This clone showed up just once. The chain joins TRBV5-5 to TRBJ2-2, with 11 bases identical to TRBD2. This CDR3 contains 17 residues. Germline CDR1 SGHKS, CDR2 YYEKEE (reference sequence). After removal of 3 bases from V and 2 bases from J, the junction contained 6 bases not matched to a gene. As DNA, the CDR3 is TGTGCCAGCAGCTACTTAGCGGGAGGGCCAAACACCGGGGAGCTGTTTTTT. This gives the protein CASSYLAGGPNTGELFF.

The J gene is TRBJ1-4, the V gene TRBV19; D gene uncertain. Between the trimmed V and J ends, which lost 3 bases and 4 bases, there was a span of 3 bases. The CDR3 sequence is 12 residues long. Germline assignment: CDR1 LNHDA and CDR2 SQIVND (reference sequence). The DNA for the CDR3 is TGTGCCAGTAGTATCGGTAATGAAAAACTGTTTTTT. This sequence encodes CASSIGNEKLFF.

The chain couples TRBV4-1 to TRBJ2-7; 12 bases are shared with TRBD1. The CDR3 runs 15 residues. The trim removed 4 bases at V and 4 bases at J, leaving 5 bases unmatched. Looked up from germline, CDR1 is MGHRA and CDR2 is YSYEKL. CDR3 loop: CASSPGQGAAYEQYF. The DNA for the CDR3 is TGCGCCAGCAGCCCGGGACAGGGGGCAGCGTACGAGCAGTACTTC.

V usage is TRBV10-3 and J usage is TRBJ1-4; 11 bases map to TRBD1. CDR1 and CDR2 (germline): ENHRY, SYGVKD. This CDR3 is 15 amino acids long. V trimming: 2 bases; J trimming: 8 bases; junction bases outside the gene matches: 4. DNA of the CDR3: TGTGCCATCAGTGAGCAGGGACAGGGGGGCGAAAAACTGTTTTTT. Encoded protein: CAISEQGQGGEKLFF.

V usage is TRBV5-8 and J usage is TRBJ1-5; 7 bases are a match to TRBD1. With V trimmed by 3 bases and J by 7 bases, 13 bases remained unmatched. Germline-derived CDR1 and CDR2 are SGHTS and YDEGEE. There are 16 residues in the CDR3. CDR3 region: CASSWGTGAVGQPQHF. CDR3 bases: TGTGCCAGCAGCTGGGGTACAGGGGCGGTAGGACAGCCCCAGCATTTT. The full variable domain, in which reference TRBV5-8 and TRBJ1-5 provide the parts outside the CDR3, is EAGVTQSPTHLIKTRGQQATLRCSPISGHTSVYWYQQALGLGLQFLLWYDEGEERNRGNFPPRFSGRQFPNYSSELNVNALELEDSALYLCASSWGTGAVGQPQHFGDGTRLSIL.

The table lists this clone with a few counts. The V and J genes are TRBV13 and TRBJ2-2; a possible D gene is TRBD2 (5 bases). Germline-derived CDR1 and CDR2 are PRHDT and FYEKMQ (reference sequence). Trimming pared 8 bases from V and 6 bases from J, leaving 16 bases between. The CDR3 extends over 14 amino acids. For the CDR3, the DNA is TGTGCCAGCCGCCTTCGCGCCGGGGCCGGGGAGCTGTTTTTT. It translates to CASRLRAGAGELFF.

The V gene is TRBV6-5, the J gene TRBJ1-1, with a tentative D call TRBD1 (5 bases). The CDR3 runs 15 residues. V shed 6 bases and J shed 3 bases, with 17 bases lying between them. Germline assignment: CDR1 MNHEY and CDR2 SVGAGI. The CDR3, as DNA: TGTGCCAGCAGGTACCATGCAGGGTTGGACACTGAAGCTTTCTTT. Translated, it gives CASRYHAGLDTEAFF.

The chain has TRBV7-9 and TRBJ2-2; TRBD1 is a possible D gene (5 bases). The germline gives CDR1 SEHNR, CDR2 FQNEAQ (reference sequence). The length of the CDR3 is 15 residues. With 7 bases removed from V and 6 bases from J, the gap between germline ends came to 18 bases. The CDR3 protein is CASTWQGVLSGELFF. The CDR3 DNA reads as TGTGCCAGCACGTGGCAGGGTGTGTTATCCGGGGAGCTGTTTTTT.

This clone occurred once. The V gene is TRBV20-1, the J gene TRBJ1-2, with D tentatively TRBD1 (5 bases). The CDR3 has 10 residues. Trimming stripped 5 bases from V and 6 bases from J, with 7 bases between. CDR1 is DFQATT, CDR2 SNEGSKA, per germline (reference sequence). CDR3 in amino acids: CSAQQDGYTF. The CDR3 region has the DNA TGCAGTGCTCAACAGGATGGCTACACCTTC.

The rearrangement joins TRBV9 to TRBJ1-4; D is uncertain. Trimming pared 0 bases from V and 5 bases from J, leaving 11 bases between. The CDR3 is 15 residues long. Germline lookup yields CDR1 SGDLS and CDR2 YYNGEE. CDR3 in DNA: TGTGCCAGCAGCGTAGGTATGCTAGACAATGAAAAACTGTTTTTT. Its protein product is CASSVGMLDNEKLFF.

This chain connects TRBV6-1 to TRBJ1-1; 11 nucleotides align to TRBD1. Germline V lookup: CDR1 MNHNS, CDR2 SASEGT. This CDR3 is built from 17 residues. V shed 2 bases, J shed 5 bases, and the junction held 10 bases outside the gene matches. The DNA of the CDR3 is TGTGCCAGCAGTGAAAGGGACAGGGGGGTCAGTAGGACTGAAGCTTTCTTT. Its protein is CASSERDRGVSRTEAFF.

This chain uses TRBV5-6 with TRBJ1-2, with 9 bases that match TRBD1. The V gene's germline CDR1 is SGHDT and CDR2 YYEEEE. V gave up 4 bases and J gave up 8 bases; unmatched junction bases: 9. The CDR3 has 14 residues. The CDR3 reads CASSTRGQGLGYTF. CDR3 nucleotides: TGTGCCAGCAGCACCAGGGGACAGGGATTGGGCTACACCTTC.

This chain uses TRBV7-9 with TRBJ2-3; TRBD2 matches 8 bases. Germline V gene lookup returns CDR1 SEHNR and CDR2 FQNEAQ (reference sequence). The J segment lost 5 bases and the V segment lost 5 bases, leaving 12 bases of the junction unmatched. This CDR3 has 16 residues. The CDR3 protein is CASSAAGTRGQDTQYF. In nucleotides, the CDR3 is TGTGCCAGCAGCGCCGCCGGGACTAGAGGGCAAGATACGCAGTATTTT.

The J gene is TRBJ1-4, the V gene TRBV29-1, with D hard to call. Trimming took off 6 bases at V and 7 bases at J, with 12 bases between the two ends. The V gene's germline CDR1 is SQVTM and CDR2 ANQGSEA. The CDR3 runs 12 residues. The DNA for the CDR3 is TGCAGCGTACGGGGTGTCGGTGAAAAACTGTTTTTT. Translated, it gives CSVRGVGEKLFF. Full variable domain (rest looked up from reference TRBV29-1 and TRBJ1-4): SAVISQKPSRDICQRGTSLTIQCQVDSQVTMMFWYRQQPGQSLTLIATANQGSEATYESGFVIDKFPISRPNLTFSTLTVSNMSPEDSSIYLCSVRGVGEKLFFGSGTQLSVL.

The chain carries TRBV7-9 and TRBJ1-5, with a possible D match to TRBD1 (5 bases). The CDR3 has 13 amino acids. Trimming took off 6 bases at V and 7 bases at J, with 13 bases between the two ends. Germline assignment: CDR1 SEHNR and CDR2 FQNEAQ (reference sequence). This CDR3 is CASSTRGDQPQHF. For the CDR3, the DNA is TGTGCCAGCAGTACGCGGGGGGACCAGCCCCAGCATTTT.

The CDR3 nucleotides read TGCGCCAGCAGCTCGCGCGGGGGGCAATACGAGCAGTACTTC. It specifies CASSSRGGQYEQYF. The chain couples TRBV5-1 to TRBJ2-7, with 8 bases that match TRBD2. Looked up from germline, CDR1 is SGHRS and CDR2 is YFSETQ. The CDR3 contains 14 residues. V lost 3 bases, J lost 4 bases, and 6 bases stayed unmatched.

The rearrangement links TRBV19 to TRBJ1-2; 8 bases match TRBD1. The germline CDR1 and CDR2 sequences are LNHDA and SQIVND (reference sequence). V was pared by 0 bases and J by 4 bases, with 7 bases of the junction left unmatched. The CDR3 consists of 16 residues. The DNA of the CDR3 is TGTGCCAGTAGTATAGATGCCAGGGGGCCTATCTATGGCTACACCTTC. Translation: CASSIDARGPIYGYTF. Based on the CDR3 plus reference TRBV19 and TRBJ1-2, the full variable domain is DGGITQSPKYLFRKEGQNVTLSCEQNLNHDAMYWYRQDPGQGLRLIYYSQIVNDFQKGDIAEGYSVSREKKESFPLTVTSAQKNPTAFYLCASSIDARGPIYGYTFGSGTRLTVV.

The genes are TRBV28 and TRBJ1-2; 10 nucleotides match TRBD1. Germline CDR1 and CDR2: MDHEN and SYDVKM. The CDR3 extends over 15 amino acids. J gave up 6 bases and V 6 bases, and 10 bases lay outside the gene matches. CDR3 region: CASSRSGTGVNGYTF. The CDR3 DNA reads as TGTGCCAGCAGCCGAAGTGGGACAGGGGTGAATGGCTACACCTTC.

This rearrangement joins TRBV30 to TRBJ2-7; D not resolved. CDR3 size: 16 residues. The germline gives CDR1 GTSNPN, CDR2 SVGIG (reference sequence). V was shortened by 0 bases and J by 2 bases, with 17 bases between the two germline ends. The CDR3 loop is CAWSVSHTIETYEQYF. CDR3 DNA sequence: TGTGCCTGGAGTGTCTCCCACACGATTGAAACCTACGAGCAGTACTTC.